This entry is about one T cell receptor (beta chain). What it binds is not known. Documented time point: persistent/refractory GD, antithyroid drugs over 5 years with positive TRAb. Construction of the TCR library relied on RNA isolated from PBMCs. Patient provenance is recorded as an endocrinology department in Xi'an, China. Around 9 milliliters of peripheral blood were drawn into EDTA tubes. This record belongs to a study of regulatory T cells in long-lasting Graves disease. Findings and limits, study-wide: Between persistent patients, 2,500 to 3,500 public clonotypes were shared, exceeding the roughly 1,000 shared between new patients. Persistent cases of Graves' showed reduced TCR diversity relative to newly diagnosed patients.

Construction of TCR beta libraries relied on iRepertoire HTBI primers and on Arm-PCR targeting CDR3 regions. Each CDR3 protein gets one entry after TCRdb re-called the multiplex PCR reads with MiXCR. The sample includes over 650,000 distinct CDR3 sequences, 25% to 35% of them seen just once. The ends were cut back, 5 bases at V and 4 bases at J, with 15 bases in the middle. Germline values: CDR1 SQVTM, CDR2 ANQGSEA. CDR3 size: 14 residues. This TCR came from a female donor with Graves disease. The chain couples TRBV29-1 to TRBJ2-1; tentatively, D is TRBD1 (6 bases). The material was peripheral blood mononuclear cells (PBMCs), obtained when the disease was refractory, from a patient treated with antithyroid drugs. The CDR3 region has the DNA TGCAGCGTTAGGGTCAGGGGCGGGTACAATGAGCAGTTCTTC. Translating gives CSVRVRGGYNEQFF.